Listed here is a single TCR beta chain. This sample was included in a study of technical replicates of blood from a few donors. Assay: immunoSEQ multiplex PCR; the TCRdb copy retains only in-frame clones and omits some. The data contain more than 65,000 clones, approximately 97% of them singletons. The CDR3 loop spans 11 amino acids. Trimming pared 3 bases from V and 3 bases from J, leaving 3 bases between. CDR1 MNHNS and CDR2 SASEGT come from the germline V gene. The TCR sequence derives from a human donor in good health. The sequenced material came from T cells isolated from PBMCs. The chain employs TRBV6-1 and TRBJ2-7; no firm D call. The CDR3 reads CASSDIYEQYF. The CDR3, as DNA: TGTGCCAGCAGTGATATCTACGAGCAGTACTTC.